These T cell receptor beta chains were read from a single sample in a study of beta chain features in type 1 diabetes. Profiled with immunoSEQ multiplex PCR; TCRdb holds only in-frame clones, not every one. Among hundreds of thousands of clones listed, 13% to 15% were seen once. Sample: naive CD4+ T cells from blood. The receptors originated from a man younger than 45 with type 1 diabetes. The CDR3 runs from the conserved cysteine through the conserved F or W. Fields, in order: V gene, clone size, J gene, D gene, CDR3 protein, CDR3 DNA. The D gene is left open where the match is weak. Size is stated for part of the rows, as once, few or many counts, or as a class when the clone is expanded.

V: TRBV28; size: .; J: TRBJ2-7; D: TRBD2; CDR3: CASGTSGRGYEQYF; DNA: TGTGCCAGCGGCACTAGCGGGAGGGGCTACGAGCAGTACTTC
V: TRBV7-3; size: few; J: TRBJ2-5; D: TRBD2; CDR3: CASSASGAQETQYF; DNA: TGTGCCAGCAGCGCGAGCGGGGCCCAAGAGACCCAGTACTTC
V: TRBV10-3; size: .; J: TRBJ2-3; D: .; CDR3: CAISESGGTDFPQF; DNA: TGTGCCATCAGTGAGTCGGGAGGAACGGACTTCCCTCAGTTT
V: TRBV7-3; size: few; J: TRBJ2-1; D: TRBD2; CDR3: CASSLVAGGNNEQFF; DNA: TGTGCCAGCAGCTTAGTGGCGGGAGGGAACAATGAGCAGTTCTTC
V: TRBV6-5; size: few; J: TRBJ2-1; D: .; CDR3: CASSYSGATNYNEQFF; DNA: TGTGCCAGCAGTTACTCGGGGGCGACGAATTACAATGAGCAGTTCTTC
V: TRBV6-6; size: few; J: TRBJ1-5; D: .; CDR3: CASRSRQPQHF; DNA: TGTGCCAGCAGGAGCAGGCAGCCCCAGCATTTT
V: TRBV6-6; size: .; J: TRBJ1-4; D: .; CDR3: CASLRDSTNEKLFF; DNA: TGTGCCAGCCTTCGGGATTCAACTAATGAAAAACTGTTTTTT
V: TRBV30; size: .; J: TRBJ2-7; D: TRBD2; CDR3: CAWSGDIRGGDEQYF; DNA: TGTGCCTGGAGTGGCGATATCCGCGGGGGGGACGAGCAGTACTTC
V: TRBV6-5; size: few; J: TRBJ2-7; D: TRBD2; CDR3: CASSIGLAGGIEQYF; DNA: TGTGCCAGCAGTATCGGACTAGCGGGAGGAATCGAGCAGTACTTC
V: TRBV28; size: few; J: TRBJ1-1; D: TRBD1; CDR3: CASSSTGGVLEAFF; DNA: TGTGCCAGCAGTTCTACAGGGGGAGTCCTAGAAGCTTTCTTT
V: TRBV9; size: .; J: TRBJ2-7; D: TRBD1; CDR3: CASSVGTGGEQYF; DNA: TGTGCCAGCAGCGTGGGGACAGGGGGCGAGCAGTACTTC
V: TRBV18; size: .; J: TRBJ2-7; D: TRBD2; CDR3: CASSPLISGNYEQYF; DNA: TGTGCCAGCTCACCCCTAATCAGCGGGAACTACGAGCAGTACTTC
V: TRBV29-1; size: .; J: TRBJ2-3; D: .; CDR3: CSSSQGHFADTQYF; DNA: TGCAGCTCCTCCCAGGGCCATTTTGCAGATACGCAGTATTTT
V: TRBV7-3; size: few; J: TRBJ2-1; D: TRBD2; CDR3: CASSLTGGIGINEQFF; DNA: TGTGCCAGCAGCTTAACGGGGGGGATAGGGATCAATGAGCAGTTCTTC
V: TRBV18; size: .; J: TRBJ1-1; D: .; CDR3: CASSPLTGEAFF; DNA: TGTGCCAGCTCACCTTTAACGGGTGAAGCTTTCTTT
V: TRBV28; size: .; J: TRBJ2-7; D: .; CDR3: CASSSGGSAYEQYF; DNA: TGTGCCAGCAGTTCGGGCGGGTCCGCCTACGAGCAGTACTTC
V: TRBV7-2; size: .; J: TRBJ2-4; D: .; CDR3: CASSSELGKNIQYF; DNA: TGTGCCAGCAGCTCCGAACTTGGCAAAAACATTCAGTACTTC